The 9 T cell receptor beta chains reported below all come from one sample, sequenced in a study of cytomegalovirus exposure and HLA in healthy donors. 60 Vbeta and 13 Jbeta primers were used in PCR. TCRdb's table, derived via immunoSEQ multiplex PCR, lists solely in-frame clones and lacks some. Of 180,000 or so clones listed, nearly 80% are singletons. Sequences were obtained from PBMCs. The receptors were gathered from a man aged 50 or older in good health and CMV-seropositive.

The V call is TRBV4-3, the J call TRBJ1-1; D may be TRBD1 (5 bases). Deletions cut 0 bases from V and 5 bases from J, with 13 bases between. CDR1 LGHNA and CDR2 YSLEER come from the germline V gene. This CDR3 has 15 amino acids. The CDR3: CASSQDPGEGTEAFF. The CDR3 DNA follows: TGCGCCAGCAGCCAAGATCCGGGGGAAGGGACTGAAGCTTTCTTT.

The rearrangement links TRBV6-1 to TRBJ2-7; D is undetermined. Germline values: CDR1 MNHNS, CDR2 SASEGT. The CDR3 consists of 12 residues. The V end lost 3 bases, the J end lost 4 bases, and 7 bases lay between the germline ends. The CDR3 nucleotides are TGTGCCAGCAGTGAGCGGTTTTACGAGCAGTACGTC. Its translation: CASSERFYEQYV.

J is TRBJ1-6 and V is TRBV6-5; TRBD1 might be the D (6 bases). CDR3 length: 14 residues. V was shortened by 6 bases and J by 7 bases, with 13 bases between the two germline ends. From germline, CDR1 is MNHEY and CDR2 SVGAGI. The CDR3 is CASRGTQSNSPLHF. The CDR3 DNA reads as TGTGCCAGCAGGGGGACACAAAGCAATTCACCCCTCCACTTT.

The V call is TRBV6-4, the J call TRBJ1-2; 10 bases map to TRBD1. V shed 2 bases, J shed 12 bases, and the junction held 6 bases outside the gene matches. This CDR3 has 13 residues. Germline V gene data show CDR1 as MRHNA and CDR2 as SNTAGT. CDR3 nucleotide sequence: TGTGCCAGCAGTGACGACAGGGGGCTAGTCCACACCTTC. It codes for CASSDDRGLVHTF.

The rearrangement uses TRBV5-6 and TRBJ2-7; no clear D gene. V shed 4 bases and J shed 3 bases, with 8 bases lying between them. The CDR3 spans 12 residues. Germline V gene lookup returns CDR1 SGHDT and CDR2 YYEEEE. CDR3 loop: CASSLASYEQYF. The CDR3, as DNA: TGTGCCAGCAGCCTGGCCAGCTACGAGCAGTACTTC.

The rearrangement links TRBV5-1 to TRBJ2-1, with TRBD2 identical over 13 bases. The germline V gene encodes CDR1 SGHRS and CDR2 YFSETQ. Trimming cost V 0 bases and J 0 bases; bases outside gene matches: 9. The CDR3 runs to 20 residues. The CDR3 sequence: CASSLARLAGGESSYNEQFF. CDR3 nucleotides: TGCGCCAGCAGCTTGGCGAGACTAGCGGGGGGCGAAAGCTCCTACAATGAGCAGTTCTTC.

The genes are TRBV2 and TRBJ2-2, with 8 positions matching TRBD1. The CDR3 runs to 15 residues. With V trimmed by 7 bases and J by 1 base, 5 bases remained unmatched. Germline V gives CDR1 SNHLY, CDR2 FYNNEI. The CDR3 region is CASTLTGENTGELFF. The CDR3 region has the DNA TGTGCCAGCACCCTGACAGGGGAGAACACCGGGGAGCTGTTTTTT.

The chain recombines TRBV6-5 with TRBJ1-1; D ambiguous. Trimming stripped 4 bases from V and 1 base from J, with 10 bases between. Germline CDR1 and CDR2: MNHEY and SVGAGI. This CDR3 region has 14 residues. CDR3 sequence (DNA): TGTGCCAGCAGTTTAGCGGTGTCGAACACTGAAGCTTTCTTT. This translates into CASSLAVSNTEAFF.

This chain joins TRBV28 and TRBJ2-2; TRBD1 aligns across 8 bases. The germline V gene has CDR1 MDHEN and CDR2 SYDVKM. J gave up 6 bases and V 2 bases, and 8 bases lay outside the gene matches. CDR3 length equals 16 residues. The DNA for the CDR3 is TGTGCCAGCAGTTTACTTTGGCAGGGGGCCGCCGGGGAGCTGTTTTTT. As protein: CASSLLWQGAAGELFF.